This T cell receptor (beta chain) was sequenced for a study of cytomegalovirus exposure and HLA in healthy donors. PCR used 60 Vbeta primers and 13 Jbeta primers. Using immunoSEQ multiplex PCR, the repertoire was profiled, and TCRdb retains in-frame clones only, with some absent. This listing includes 95,000 to 150,000 clones. The CDR3 contains 16 residues. Between the trimmed V and J ends, which lost 0 bases and 5 bases, there was a span of 16 bases. CDR1 is ENHRY and CDR2 is SYGVKD in the germline V gene. Sequenced: PBMCs. The rearrangement links TRBV10-3 to TRBJ2-5; D is perhaps TRBD2 (6 bases). The TCR was taken from a man aged 18 to 29 in good health and CMV-seronegative. Written as DNA, the CDR3 is TGTGCCATCAGTGAGTCCCGTCTAGCGTTCGAGGAGACCCAGTACTTC. It is translated as CAISESRLAFEETQYF.